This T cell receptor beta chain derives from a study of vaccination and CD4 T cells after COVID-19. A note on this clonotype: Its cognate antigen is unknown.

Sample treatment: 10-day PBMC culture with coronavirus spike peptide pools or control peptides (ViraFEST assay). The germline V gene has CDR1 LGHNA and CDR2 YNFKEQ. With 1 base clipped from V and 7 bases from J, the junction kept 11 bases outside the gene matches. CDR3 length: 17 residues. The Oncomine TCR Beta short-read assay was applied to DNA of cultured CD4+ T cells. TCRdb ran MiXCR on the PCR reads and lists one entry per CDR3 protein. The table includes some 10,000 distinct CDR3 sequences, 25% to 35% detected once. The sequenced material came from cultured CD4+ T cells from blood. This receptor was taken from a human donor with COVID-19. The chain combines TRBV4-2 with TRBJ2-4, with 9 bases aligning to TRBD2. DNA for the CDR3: TGTGCCAGCAGCCAAGCTAACCGAGCGGGGGGATTGAACATTCAGTACTTC. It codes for CASSQANRAGGLNIQYF.